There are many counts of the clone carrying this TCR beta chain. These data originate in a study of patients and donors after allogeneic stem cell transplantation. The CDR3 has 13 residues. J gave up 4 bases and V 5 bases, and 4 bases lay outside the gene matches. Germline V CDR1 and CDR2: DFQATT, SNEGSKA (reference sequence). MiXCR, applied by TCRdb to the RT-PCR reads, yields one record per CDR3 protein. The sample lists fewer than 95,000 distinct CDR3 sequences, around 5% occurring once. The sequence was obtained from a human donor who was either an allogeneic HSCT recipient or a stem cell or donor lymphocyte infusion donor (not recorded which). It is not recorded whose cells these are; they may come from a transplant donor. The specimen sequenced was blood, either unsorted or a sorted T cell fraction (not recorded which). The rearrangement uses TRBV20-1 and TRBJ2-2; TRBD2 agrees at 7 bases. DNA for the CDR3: TGCAGTGCTCCACTAGCGAGCACCGGGGAGCTGTTTTTT. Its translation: CSAPLASTGELFF.